The rows below give T cell receptor beta chains drawn from one sample of a study of shared clonotypes between healthy human individuals. Using immunoSEQ multiplex PCR, the repertoire was profiled, and TCRdb retains in-frame clones only, with some absent. Here the sample spans around 1.1 million clones, around 77% being singletons. Sequenced: memory CD4+ T cells from PBMCs. The receptor source for this set is a man aged 18-30 years in good health. Some clones in this sample may be carry-over from other donors' samples. Each CDR3 is given with its conserved first and last residue. A D gene is named only where the DNA matches it firmly. Expanded clones get a size class; other rows say once, few or many, or leave the size out.

>TRBJ2-5|TRBV7-2|TRBD2|-
CASSLGVSGLAGETQYF
TGTGCCAGCAGCTTAGGAGTGTCGGGACTAGCTGGGGAGACCCAGTACTTC
>TRBJ1-6|TRBV15|TRBD1|-
CATSRQGKNSPLHF
TGTGCCACCAGCCGACAGGGCAAGAATTCACCCCTCCACTTT
>TRBJ2-1|TRBV5-4|TRBD2|-
CASSRTSGIISYNEQFF
TGTGCCAGCAGCAGGACTAGCGGGATTATTTCCTACAATGAGCAGTTCTTC
>TRBJ1-2|TRBV28|-|-
CASRVRSRDGYTF
TGTGCCAGCAGGGTCAGAAGTCGGGATGGCTACACCTTC
>TRBJ1-1|TRBV6-1|TRBD1|-
CASSSRDRGNTEAFF
TGTGCCAGCAGTAGCCGGGACAGGGGTAACACTGAAGCTTTCTTT
>TRBJ1-1|TRBV4-3|-|-
CASSHLDQSTEAFF
TGCGCCAGCAGCCATTTGGACCAATCCACTGAAGCTTTCTTT
>TRBJ2-2|TRBV4-2|TRBD2|-
CASSQDPLAGGTGELFF
TGTGCCAGCAGCCAAGACCCGCTAGCGGGAGGGACCGGGGAGCTGTTTTTT
>TRBJ2-1|TRBV5-6|TRBD2|-
CASSPGLAGVGNEQFF
TGTGCCAGCAGCCCGGGACTAGCGGGAGTGGGTAATGAGCAGTTCTTC
>TRBJ2-5|TRBV5-1|-|-
CASSPQILQETQYF
TGCGCCAGCAGCCCCCAGATACTCCAAGAGACCCAGTACTTC
>TRBJ1-2|TRBV28|-|many
CASTTTDYGYTF
TGTGCCAGTACAACCACAGACTATGGCTACACCTTC
>TRBJ1-5|TRBV10-3|-|-
CAIAGGGEGPQHF
TGTGCCATTGCGGGGGGGGGCGAAGGGCCCCAGCATTTT
>TRBJ2-1|TRBV4-1|TRBD1|-
CASSQTGGSRYNEQFF
TGCGCCAGCAGCCAAACAGGGGGGTCTCGATACAATGAGCAGTTCTTC
>TRBJ2-1|TRBV2|-|many
CASSDVGAYGEQFF
TGTGCCAGCAGTGACGTCGGAGCGTATGGTGAGCAGTTCTTC
>TRBJ1-3|TRBV25-1|-|-
CASSEAGEYTIYF
TGTGCCAGCAGTGAGGCAGGGGAGTACACCATATATTTT
>TRBJ1-2|TRBV28|-|-
CASSTWVLANYGYTF
TGTGCCAGCAGTACGTGGGTCTTAGCTAACTATGGCTACACCTTC